The 15 T cell receptor beta chains reported below all come from one sample, sequenced in a study of cytomegalovirus exposure and HLA in healthy donors. The PCR ran on 60 Vbeta and 13 Jbeta primers. Only in-frame clones appear in the TCRdb table, and some are missing; sequencing was by immunoSEQ multiplex PCR. The data show 190,000 or so clones, around 83% seen once. The sequencing input was PBMCs. The receptor set was obtained from a man between 45 and 60 years old in good health and CMV-seronegative.

The V gene is TRBV30, the J gene TRBJ2-2; a possible D gene is TRBD2 (5 bases). Germline V gene lookup returns CDR1 GTSNPN and CDR2 SVGIG (reference sequence). Trimming took off 0 bases at V and 6 bases at J, with 8 bases between the two ends. This CDR3 has 13 amino acids. CDR3 DNA sequence: TGTGCCTGGAGTGTTCAGAGGGCCGGGGAGCTGTTTTTT. It encodes CAWSVQRAGELFF.

The rearrangement links TRBV2 to TRBJ1-2, with TRBD1 identical over 10 bases. The germline CDR1 and CDR2 sequences are SNHLY and FYNNEI. This CDR3 contains 15 residues. V lost 5 bases to trimming and J lost 4 bases; unmatched junction nucleotides: 7. CDR3 loop: CASSSDRGRFYGYTF. The CDR3 DNA sequence: TGTGCCAGCAGTTCCGACAGGGGGCGCTTCTATGGCTACACCTTC.

This clone was found once. This sequence joins TRBV14 and TRBJ2-7, with no clear D. CDR3 length: 13 residues. Looked up from germline, CDR1 is SGHDN and CDR2 is FVKESK. Trimming stripped 3 bases from V and 0 bases from J, with 6 bases between. As DNA, the CDR3 is TGTGCCAGCAGCCACGAGAGCTCCTACGAGCAGTACTTC. Residues: CASSHESSYEQYF. The full variable domain, its missing parts supplied by reference TRBV14 and TRBJ2-7, is EAGVTQFPSHSVIEKGQTVTLRCDPISGHDNLYWYRRVMGKEIKFLLHFVKESKQDESGMPNNRFLAERTGGTYSTLKVQPAELEDSGVYFCASSHESSYEQYFGPGTRLTVT.

The chain is built from TRBV19 and TRBJ2-5, with TRBD2 identical over 8 bases. The CDR3 has 14 residues. The V and J ends lost 5 bases and 9 bases, in that order; junction bases with no gene match: 11. Per the germline V gene, CDR1 is LNHDA and CDR2 is SQIVND (reference sequence). The CDR3 DNA is TGTGCCAGTAGTCCGCAAACTAGCGGTGAGGCCCAGTACTTC. This codes for CASSPQTSGEAQYF.

J is TRBJ2-2 and V is TRBV2, with TRBD1 matching over 7 bases. The V and J ends lost 8 bases and 0 bases, in that order; junction bases with no gene match: 6. The CDR3 runs to 15 residues. The germline V gene encodes CDR1 SNHLY and CDR2 FYNNEI. CDR3 DNA: TGTGCCAGCGGGGGACAGCGCGCGAACACCGGGGAGCTGTTTTTT. Its protein is CASGGQRANTGELFF.

The rearrangement uses TRBV5-4 and TRBJ1-1; D not certain. CDR1 is SGHNT and CDR2 is YYREEE in the germline V gene (reference sequence). The V end lost 5 bases, the J end lost 1 base, and 9 bases lay between the germline ends. The CDR3 covers 13 residues. The DNA for the CDR3 is TGTGCCAGCAGTCAGAAAAAGAACACTGAAGCTTTCTTT. It is translated as CASSQKKNTEAFF.

The chain links TRBV18 to TRBJ1-1; unclear D gene. This CDR3 spans 13 amino acids. V was trimmed by 3 bases and J by 1 base, leaving 6 bases between them. Germline loops: CDR1 KGHSH, CDR2 LQKENI. The CDR3 coding sequence is TGTGCCAGCTCACCCCTATCGAACACTGAAGCTTTCTTT. The encoded protein is CASSPLSNTEAFF.

This clone was counted a few times. Germline is not matched at one junction end, which may reflect a read error. J is TRBJ2-2 and V is TRBV5-1, with TRBD2 as a possible D gene (6 bases). CDR3 length: 14 amino acids. CDR1 is SGHRS, CDR2 YFSETQ, per germline. The CDR3 reads CATSRDLFTGELFF. In DNA, the CDR3 is TGCGCCACCAGCCGGGACTTATTCACCGGGGAGCTGTTTTTT.

The CDR3 reads CASSSAGQGTGRASDTQYF. CDR3 in DNA: TGTGCCAGCAGTTCCGCCGGACAGGGGACCGGGAGGGCGTCAGATACGCAGTATTTT. This chain links TRBV28 with TRBJ2-3; a possible D gene is TRBD1 (9 bases). The CDR3 has 19 residues. Trimming took 4 bases from V and 4 from J, leaving 27 bases between them. Germline-derived CDR1 and CDR2 are MDHEN and SYDVKM. Drawing the rest from reference TRBV28 and TRBJ2-3, the complete variable domain is DVKVTQSSRYLVKRTGEKVFLECVQDMDHENMFWYRQDPGLGLRLIYFSYDVKMKEKGDIPEGYSVSREKKERFSLILESASTNQTSMYLCASSSAGQGTGRASDTQYFGPGTRLTVL.

The chain uses TRBV4-3 and TRBJ2-1; 10 bases fit TRBD2. This CDR3 comprises 16 residues. The junction had 10 bases not matched to a gene; V was cut back by 3 bases and J by 8 bases. Germline CDR1 LGHNA, CDR2 YSLEER. CDR3 sequence: CASSHNSGGSVDEQFF. DNA of the CDR3: TGCGCCAGCAGCCATAATAGCGGGGGGTCGGTCGATGAGCAGTTCTTC.

The chain employs TRBV7-2 and TRBJ2-7; 13 bases line up with TRBD2. Germline-derived CDR1 and CDR2 are SGHTA and FQGNSA. The CDR3 is made up of 16 amino acids. The V and J ends lost 5 bases and 7 bases, in that order; junction bases with no gene match: 11. CDR3 sequence: CASSPRTSGSLGEQYF. The CDR3 bases are TGTGCCAGCAGCCCCCGGACTAGCGGGAGTTTGGGGGAGCAGTACTTC. Drawing the rest from reference TRBV7-2 and TRBJ2-7, the complete variable domain is GAGVSQSPSNKVTEKGKDVELRCDPISGHTALYWYRQSLGQGLEFLIYFQGNSAPDKSGLPSDRFSAERTGGSVSTLTIQRTQQEDSAVYLCASSPRTSGSLGEQYFGPGTRLTVT.

This chain joins TRBV5-4 and TRBJ2-3, with D perhaps matching TRBD1 (5 bases). The CDR3 sequence is 17 residues long. Germline V gives CDR1 SGHNT, CDR2 YYREEE (reference sequence). The V end lost 0 bases, the J end lost 0 bases, and 14 bases lay between the germline ends. DNA of the CDR3: TGTGCCAGCAGCTTGGTGAGTCAGGGCCCTAGCACAGATACGCAGTATTTT. It translates to CASSLVSQGPSTDTQYF.

The CDR3 protein is CASSLAGVDTDTQYF. The CDR3 region has the DNA TGTGCCAGCAGCTTAGCCGGGGTTGACACAGATACGCAGTATTTT. J is TRBJ2-3 and V is TRBV7-3; TRBD2 is a possible D gene (5 bases). The V end was cut by 2 bases, the J end by 2 bases, with 11 bases between. The CDR3 totals 15 residues. The germline V gene encodes CDR1 SGHTA and CDR2 FQGTGA.

The J gene is TRBJ2-3, the V gene TRBV7-6, with TRBD2 identical over 12 bases. Looked up from germline, CDR1 is SGHVS and CDR2 is FNYEAQ. CDR3 length: 17 amino acids. After removal of 5 bases from V and 2 bases from J, the junction contained 8 bases not matched to a gene. The CDR3 sequence is CASSIGTSGFSTDTQYF. The CDR3 DNA reads TGTGCCAGCAGCATCGGGACTAGCGGGTTTTCCACAGATACGCAGTATTTT.

V and J are TRBV7-8 and TRBJ2-1; 7 positions match TRBD2. CDR3 length: 15 residues. Germline CDR1 and CDR2: SGHVS and FQNEAQ. V lost 5 bases and J lost 5; bases outside the gene matches: 9. The DNA for the CDR3 is TGTGCCAGCAGCCCGGGGAGGGGCGCGGACAATGAGCAGTTCTTC. This sequence encodes CASSPGRGADNEQFF.